The T cell receptor beta chain under discussion was sequenced for a study of T cells in localized non-small cell lung cancer. Study conclusions and caveats: Since sequencing was restricted to only one region of the tumor, intratumor heterogeneity remains a possibility. Uninvolved adjacent lung had more T cell clonality than any other tissue, topping tumor. Adjacent lung exhibited a median of approximately 59 among the 100 most abundant tumor clones. Density of T cells in blood, when higher, went with longer overall survival.

Profiling relied on immunoSEQ multiplex PCR, and the TCRdb table lists in-frame clones only, not all of them. The repertoire holds about 19,000 clones, with approximately 83% as singletons. V was shortened by 3 bases and J by 6 bases, with 17 bases between the two germline ends. CDR1 and CDR2 (germline): LNHDA, SQIVND (reference sequence). The CDR3 has 15 residues. Of note for this clone: What it binds is unknown.

This sequence originates from a female donor older than 55 with stage I lung adenocarcinoma. The rearrangement uses TRBV19 and TRBJ1-2; D gene unclear. The sample was peripheral blood, taken before any cancer treatment. CDR3 sequence reads: CASSMPQLGEDGYTF. The CDR3 DNA is TGTGCCAGTAGTATGCCACAGCTCGGGGAGGATGGCTACACCTTC. The full variable domain, with the rest looked up from reference TRBV19 and TRBJ1-2, is DGGITQSPKYLFRKEGQNVTLSCEQNLNHDAMYWYRQDPGQGLRLIYYSQIVNDFQKGDIAEGYSVSREKKESFPLTVTSAQKNPTAFYLCASSMPQLGEDGYTFGSGTRLTVV.